This T cell receptor (beta chain) came from a study of blood T cells in healthy people across ages. For every donor, a draw yielded approximately 9.9 milliliters of peripheral blood. V was cut by 4 bases and J by 7 bases, with 17 bases left in between. CDR1 is DFQATT, CDR2 SNEGSKA, per germline (reference sequence). The CDR3 has 13 residues. A second about 7 to 11 cycle PCR used barcoded and J-beta primers. Every cDNA was tagged by a template-switch adaptor with 12 random nucleotides. TCRdb ran MiXCR on the 5' RACE reads and lists one entry per CDR3 protein. The sample carries around 650,000 distinct CDR3 sequences, around 32% recorded once.

The TCR sequence derives from a woman older than 75 in good health. The chain links TRBV20-1 to TRBJ2-7, with unresolved D. Sequenced input: blood. DNA for the CDR3: TGCAGTGCTACACATCAGATTTACAATGAGCAGTACTTC. Protein sequence: CSATHQIYNEQYF.